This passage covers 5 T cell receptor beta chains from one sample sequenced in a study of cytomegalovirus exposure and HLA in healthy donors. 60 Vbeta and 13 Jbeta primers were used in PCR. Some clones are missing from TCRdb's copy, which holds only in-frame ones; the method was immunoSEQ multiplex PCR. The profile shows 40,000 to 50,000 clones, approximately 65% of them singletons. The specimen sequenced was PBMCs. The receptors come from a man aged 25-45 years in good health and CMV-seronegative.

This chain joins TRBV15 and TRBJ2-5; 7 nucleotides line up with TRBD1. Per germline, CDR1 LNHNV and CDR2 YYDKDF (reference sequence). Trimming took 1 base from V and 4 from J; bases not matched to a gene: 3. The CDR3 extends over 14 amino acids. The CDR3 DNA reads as TGTGCCACCAGCAGAGCAGGGGGATTAGAGACCCAGTACTTC. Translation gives CATSRAGGLETQYF.

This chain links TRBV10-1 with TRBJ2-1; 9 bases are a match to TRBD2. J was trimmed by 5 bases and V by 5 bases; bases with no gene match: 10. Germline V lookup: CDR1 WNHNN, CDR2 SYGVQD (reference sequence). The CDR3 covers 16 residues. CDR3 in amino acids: CASSNAASGNDNEQFF. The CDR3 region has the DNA TGCGCCAGCAGTAACGCCGCTAGCGGGAACGACAATGAGCAGTTCTTC.

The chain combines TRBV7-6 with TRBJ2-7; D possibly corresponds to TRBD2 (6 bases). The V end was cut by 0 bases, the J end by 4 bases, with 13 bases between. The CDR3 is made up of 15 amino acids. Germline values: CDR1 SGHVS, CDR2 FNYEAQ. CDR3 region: CASSLAGGRSYEQYF. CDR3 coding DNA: TGTGCCAGCAGCTTAGCGGGGGGAAGATCATACGAGCAGTACTTC. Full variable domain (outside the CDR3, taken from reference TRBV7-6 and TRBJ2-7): GAGVSQSPRYKVTKRGQDVALRCDPISGHVSLYWYRQALGQGPEFLTYFNYEAQQDKSGLPNDRFSAERPEGSISTLTIQRTEQRDSAMYRCASSLAGGRSYEQYFGPGTRLTVT.

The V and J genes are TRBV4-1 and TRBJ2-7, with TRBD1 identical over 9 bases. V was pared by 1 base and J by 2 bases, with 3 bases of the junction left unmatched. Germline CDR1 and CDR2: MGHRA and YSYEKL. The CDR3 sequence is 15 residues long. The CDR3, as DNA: TGCGCCAGCAGCCAAGTTGGGACAGGGACCTACGAGCAGTACTTC. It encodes CASSQVGTGTYEQYF.

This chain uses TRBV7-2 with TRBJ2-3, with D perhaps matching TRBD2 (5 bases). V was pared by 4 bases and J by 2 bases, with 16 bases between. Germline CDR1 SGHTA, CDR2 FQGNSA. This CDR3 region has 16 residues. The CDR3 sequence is CASSSSDLRPTDTQYF. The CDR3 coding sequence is TGTGCCAGCAGCTCCTCGGACTTGCGACCCACAGATACGCAGTATTTT.